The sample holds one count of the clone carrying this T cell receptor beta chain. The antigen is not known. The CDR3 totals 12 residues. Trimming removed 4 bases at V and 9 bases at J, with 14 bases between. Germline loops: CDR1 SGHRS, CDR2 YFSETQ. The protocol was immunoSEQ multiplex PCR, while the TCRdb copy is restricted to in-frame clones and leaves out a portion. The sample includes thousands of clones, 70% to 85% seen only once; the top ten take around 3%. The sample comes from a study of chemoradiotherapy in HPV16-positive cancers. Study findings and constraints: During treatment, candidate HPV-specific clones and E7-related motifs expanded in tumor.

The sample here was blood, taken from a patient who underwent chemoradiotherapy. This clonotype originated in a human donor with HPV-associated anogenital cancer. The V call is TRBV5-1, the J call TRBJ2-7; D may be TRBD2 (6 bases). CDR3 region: CASSPMGLRQYF. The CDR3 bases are TGCGCCAGCAGCCCCATGGGACTGAGGCAGTACTTC.